Below, 23 T cell receptor beta chains from the same sample are listed, as sequenced in a study of shared clonotypes between healthy human individuals. Naive CD8 isolation took CD45RO-negative cells positively selected for CCR7 and excluded terminally differentiated effector memory CD45RA+ cells. Method: immunoSEQ multiplex PCR; TCRdb's copy keeps in-frame clones and lacks some. The sample carries more than 2 million clones, about 93% recorded once. Sequences were obtained from naive CD8+ T cells from PBMCs. Source of these receptors: a young man in good health. Some clones in this sample may be carry-over from other donors' samples.

The table lists this clone with a count of one. The rearrangement links TRBV7-2 to TRBJ2-1; D is possibly TRBD2 (5 bases). This CDR3 spans 15 amino acids. Trimming cost V 7 bases and J 4 bases, with 17 bases left between them. CDR1 is SGHTA, CDR2 FQGNSA, per germline. CDR3 loop: CASNTRRTVYNEQFF. The CDR3 nucleotides read TGTGCCAGCAACACTCGGAGGACCGTTTACAATGAGCAGTTCTTC. The full variable domain, in which reference TRBV7-2 and TRBJ2-1 provide the parts outside the CDR3, is GAGVSQSPSNKVTEKGKDVELRCDPISGHTALYWYRQSLGQGLEFLIYFQGNSAPDKSGLPSDRFSAERTGGSVSTLTIQRTQQEDSAVYLCASNTRRTVYNEQFFGPGTRLTVL.

V is TRBV19 and J is TRBJ1-5; D not resolved. The germline gives CDR1 LNHDA, CDR2 SQIVND (reference sequence). Trimming cost V 7 bases and J 3 bases, with 22 bases left between them. This CDR3 region has 17 residues. The CDR3 coding sequence is TGTGCCAGTAAAAGATATCGGCTGGGAACATACAATCAGCCCCAGCATTTT. Amino acid sequence: CASKRYRLGTYNQPQHF.

A note on this clone: The sample contains more than one DNA sequence encoding this CDR3. The gene calls are TRBV4-1 and TRBJ2-7, with a tentative D call TRBD2 (6 bases). Germline values: CDR1 MGHRA, CDR2 YSYEKL. CDR3 length: 15 residues. Trimming stripped 1 base from V and 2 bases from J, with 12 bases between. CDR3 nucleotide sequence: TGCGCCAGCAGCCAAGGGCAGGGCGGGACCTACGAGCAGTACTTC. It is translated as CASSQGQGGTYEQYF.

The chain recombines TRBV5-6 with TRBJ2-1, with 11 bases matching TRBD2. The CDR3 totals 17 residues. CDR1 is SGHDT and CDR2 is YYEEEE in the germline V gene. The V segment lost 4 bases and the J segment 3 bases; nucleotides outside the gene matches: 9. This CDR3 reads CASSSSGGLADYNEQFF. The CDR3 region has the DNA TGTGCCAGCAGCAGCAGTGGGGGACTAGCGGACTACAATGAGCAGTTCTTC.

This chain links TRBV19 with TRBJ1-5; 7 bases map to TRBD1. Germline V CDR1 and CDR2: LNHDA, SQIVND (reference sequence). CDR3 length: 16 residues. After removal of 7 bases from V and 4 bases from J, the junction contained 13 bases not matched to a gene. In DNA form, the CDR3 reads TGTGCCAGTACTCCAGGGGGGCCAGGGGGTAATCAGCCCCAGCATTTT. Its protein is CASTPGGPGGNQPQHF. The full variable domain, its missing parts supplied by reference TRBV19 and TRBJ1-5, is DGGITQSPKYLFRKEGQNVTLSCEQNLNHDAMYWYRQDPGQGLRLIYYSQIVNDFQKGDIAEGYSVSREKKESFPLTVTSAQKNPTAFYLCASTPGGPGGNQPQHFGDGTRLSIL.

V and J are TRBV28 and TRBJ1-1; the D is unclear. Germline lookup yields CDR1 MDHEN and CDR2 SYDVKM. Trimming left V 6 bases short and J 8 bases short, with 13 bases between. The CDR3 length is 12 residues. The chain's CDR3 is CASSRWQQEAFF. The CDR3 bases are TGTGCCAGCAGCCGCTGGCAGCAGGAAGCTTTCTTT.

The V call is TRBV7-2, the J call TRBJ1-3, with D maybe TRBD1 (6 bases). The ends were cut back, 5 bases at V and 6 bases at J, with 14 bases in the middle. The CDR3 extends over 14 amino acids. Germline values: CDR1 SGHTA, CDR2 FQGNSA. The DNA of the CDR3 is TGTGCCAGCAGCCACGACGGGGGCCCAAACACCATATATTTT. Protein: CASSHDGGPNTIYF.

The chain is built from TRBV28 and TRBJ2-5, with 10 bases matching TRBD2. V was clipped by 4 bases and J by 5 bases; unmatched bases: 16. CDR3 length: 18 amino acids. Germline V gives CDR1 MDHEN, CDR2 SYDVKM. The DNA of the CDR3 is TGTGCCAGCAGTTCCTGGGAAGGTAGCGGGAGGACGGAGGAGACCCAGTACTTC. It is translated as CASSSWEGSGRTEETQYF.

The genes are TRBV15 and TRBJ2-1, with 8 positions matching TRBD2. The CDR3 is made up of 13 amino acids. Germline trimming cut 6 bases from V and 5 bases from J; bases unmatched to any gene: 3. From germline, CDR1 is LNHNV and CDR2 YYDKDF (reference sequence). As DNA, the CDR3 is TGTGCCACCAGGGGGACTAGTGACAATGAGCAGTTCTTC. Translating it yields CATRGTSDNEQFF.

J is TRBJ2-7 and V is TRBV7-9; D remains unclear. Germline loops: CDR1 SEHNR, CDR2 FQNEAQ (reference sequence). Trimming shortened V by 3 bases and J by 0 bases, and 12 bases separated the two germline ends. The length of the CDR3 is 15 residues. The CDR3 spells CASSFGPRSSYEQYF. CDR3 DNA: TGTGCCAGCAGCTTCGGTCCTCGGAGCTCCTACGAGCAGTACTTC.

V usage is TRBV9 and J usage is TRBJ1-2; the D is unclear. V lost 4 bases to trimming and J lost 4 bases, with 17 bases between them. This CDR3 comprises 15 residues. Germline-derived CDR1 and CDR2 are SGDLS and YYNGEE. The CDR3 loop is CASSPPDSHPYGYTF. Here the CDR3 DNA reads TGTGCCAGCAGCCCGCCCGACTCTCACCCCTATGGCTACACCTTC.

V usage is TRBV27 and J usage is TRBJ2-7; D possibly corresponds to TRBD2 (5 bases). This CDR3 has 15 residues. Trimming took 1 base from V and 0 from J, leaving 10 bases between them. Per germline, CDR1 MNHEY and CDR2 SMNVEV (reference sequence). CDR3 in DNA: TGTGCCAGCAGTTTATGGATGGGGAGCTCCTACGAGCAGTACTTC. Its protein is CASSLWMGSSYEQYF.

The V call is TRBV1, the J call TRBJ2-6; the table names TRBD2, a call not compared with the DNA. TRBV1 is a listed pseudogene. The CDR3 length is 16 residues. CDR3 DNA sequence: TGCACCAGCAGCGACTGTGCACAAAGTCGGGCCAACGTCCTGACTTTC. Protein product: CTSSDCAQSRANVLTF.

The genes are TRBV19 and TRBJ1-1; no definite D call. CDR1 and CDR2 (germline): LNHDA, SQIVND (reference sequence). The germline V and J ends were trimmed by 3 bases and 0 bases, with 5 bases remaining between them. CDR3 length: 13 residues. CDR3 nucleotides: TGTGCCAGTAGTATTGCCATGAACACTGAAGCTTTCTTT. This sequence encodes CASSIAMNTEAFF.

V is TRBV7-9 and J is TRBJ1-1; a possible D gene is TRBD1 (6 bases). Trimming stripped 4 bases from V and 1 base from J, with 13 bases between. CDR3 size: 15 residues. In germline, CDR1 is SEHNR, CDR2 FQNEAQ (reference sequence). The DNA for the CDR3 is TGTGCCAGCAGCTCAAGGGGGACAACGAACACTGAAGCTTTCTTT. Encoded protein: CASSSRGTTNTEAFF.

The genes are TRBV27 and TRBJ2-5; D unresolved. The V gene's germline CDR1 is MNHEY and CDR2 SMNVEV (reference sequence). V dropped 1 base and J dropped 1 base, with 1 base sitting between them. CDR3 length: 12 amino acids. The CDR3 loop reads CASSLFQETQYF. The CDR3 region has the DNA TGTGCCAGCAGTTTATTCCAAGAGACCCAGTACTTC.

The gene calls are TRBV4-2 and TRBJ2-1; unclear D gene. This CDR3 spans 16 amino acids. CDR1 and CDR2 (germline): LGHNA, YNFKEQ. Trimming shortened V by 4 bases and J by 0 bases, and 13 bases separated the two germline ends. CDR3 coding DNA: TGTGCCAGCAGCCTTGAACAGATGAGCTCCTACAATGAGCAGTTCTTC. It codes for CASSLEQMSSYNEQFF.

This clone appeared a few times. The V call is TRBV28, the J call TRBJ2-1; D gene ambiguous. This CDR3 comprises 13 residues. V was clipped by 4 bases and J by 2 bases, with 6 bases between them. Per germline, CDR1 MDHEN and CDR2 SYDVKM. The DNA of the CDR3 is TGTGCCAGCAGTTCCGGGCCCTACAATGAGCAGTTCTTC. This translates into CASSSGPYNEQFF.

The gene calls are TRBV4-2 and TRBJ2-1, with D possibly TRBD2 on 6 matching bases. This CDR3 region has 15 residues. Germline assignment: CDR1 LGHNA and CDR2 YNFKEQ. Trimming removed 0 bases at V and 7 bases at J, with 13 bases between. CDR3 amino acids: CASSQDFGGLNEQFF. The CDR3 DNA reads as TGTGCCAGCAGCCAAGATTTCGGGGGATTGAATGAGCAGTTCTTC.

The J gene is TRBJ2-7, the V gene TRBV28; TRBD1 aligns across 8 bases. The CDR3 spans 14 residues. Trimming took 5 bases from V and 3 from J; bases not matched to a gene: 6. CDR1 and CDR2 from the germline V gene are MDHEN and SYDVKM. The CDR3 DNA follows: TGTGCCAGCAGTGCCCTAGGACAGGGCTACGAGCAGTACTTC. This translates into CASSALGQGYEQYF.

V usage is TRBV14 and J usage is TRBJ1-5; a weak D match, TRBD1 (5 bases). V shed 4 bases and J shed 7 bases, with 14 bases lying between them. There are 14 residues in the CDR3. Germline V CDR1 and CDR2: SGHDN, FVKESK. CDR3 coding DNA: TGTGCCAGCAGCCGGGGGGGGTGCCCCCAGCCCCAGCATTTT. Its protein product is CASSRGGCPQPQHF.

The CDR3 protein is CASSPFAEQFF. The CDR3 region has the DNA TGTGCCAGCAGCCCCTTCGCTGAGCAGTTCTTC. The rearrangement joins TRBV7-9 to TRBJ2-1, with D unresolved. Per the germline V gene, CDR1 is SEHNR and CDR2 is FQNEAQ (reference sequence). The V gene lost 5 bases and the J gene lost 9 bases, with 8 bases spanning the gap. The CDR3 runs 11 residues.

The chain combines TRBV6-1 with TRBJ1-1; D perhaps matches TRBD1 (6 bases). With 2 bases removed from V and 5 bases from J, the gap between germline ends came to 18 bases. The CDR3 contains 16 residues. Germline lookup yields CDR1 MNHNS and CDR2 SASEGT. CDR3 residues: CASSEFFGGGGTEAFF. CDR3 sequence (DNA): TGTGCCAGCAGTGAATTCTTCGGCGGGGGCGGAACTGAAGCTTTCTTT.